This TCR beta chain derives from a study of neurological immune-mediated disorders. This clonotype was counted ten times or more. Its antigen is not known. The cDNA was produced through 5'RACE with 10-nucleotide random UMIs. TCRdb recomputed calls from the 5' RACE reads with MiXCR, one row per CDR3 protein. The sample records over 55,000 distinct CDR3 sequences, roughly 10% being singletons. This CDR3 has 17 residues. Study-level points and caveats: Multiple sclerosis patients had less TCR clonal expansion than even healthy controls, unlike HTLV-1-associated myelopathy.

Time point: longitudinal time-point 1 (baseline). The chain recombines TRBV21-1 with TRBJ2-1; the DNA was not used to check the table's D call, TRBD1. TRBV21-1 is assigned pseudogene status. The sequence was collected from a man in his thirties or forties in good health. Source material: PBMCs. CDR3 protein: CASSKVLGGEGDNEQFF. The CDR3 nucleotides are TGTGCCAGCAGCAAAGTATTAGGGGGAGAGGGGGACAATGAGCAGTTCTTC.